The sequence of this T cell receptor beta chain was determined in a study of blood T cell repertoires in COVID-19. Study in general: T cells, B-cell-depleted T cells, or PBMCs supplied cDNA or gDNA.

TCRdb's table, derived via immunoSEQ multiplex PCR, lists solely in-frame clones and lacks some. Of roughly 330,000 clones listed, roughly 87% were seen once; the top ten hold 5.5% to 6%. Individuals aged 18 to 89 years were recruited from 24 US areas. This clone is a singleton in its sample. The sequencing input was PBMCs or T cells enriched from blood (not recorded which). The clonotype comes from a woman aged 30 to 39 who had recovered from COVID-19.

The CDR3 spells CASSQTSRGANVLTF. CDR3 in DNA: TGTGCCAGCAGCCAGACATCACGGGGGGCCAACGTCCTGACTTTC. The chain is built from TRBV5-4 and TRBJ2-6, with D uncertain. The germline V gene has CDR1 SGHNT and CDR2 YYREEE (reference sequence). The germline V and J ends were trimmed by 4 bases and 4 bases, with 12 bases remaining between them. This CDR3 has 15 amino acids.